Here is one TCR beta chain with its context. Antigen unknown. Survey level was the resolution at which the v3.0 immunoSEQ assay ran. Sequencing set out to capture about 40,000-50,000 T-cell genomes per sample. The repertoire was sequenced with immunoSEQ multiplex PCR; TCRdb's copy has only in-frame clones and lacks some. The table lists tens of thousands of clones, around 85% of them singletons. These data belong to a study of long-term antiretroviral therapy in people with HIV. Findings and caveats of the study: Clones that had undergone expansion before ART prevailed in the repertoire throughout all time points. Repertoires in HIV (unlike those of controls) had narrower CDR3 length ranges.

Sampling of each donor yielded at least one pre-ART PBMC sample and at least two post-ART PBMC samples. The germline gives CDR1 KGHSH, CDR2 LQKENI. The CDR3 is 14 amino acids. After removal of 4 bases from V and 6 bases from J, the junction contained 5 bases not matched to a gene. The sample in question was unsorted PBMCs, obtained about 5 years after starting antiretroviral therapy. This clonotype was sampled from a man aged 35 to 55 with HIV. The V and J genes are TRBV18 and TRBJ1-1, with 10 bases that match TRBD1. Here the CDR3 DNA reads TGTGCCAGCTCACTGGGGACAGGGGAACCTGAAGCTTTCTTT. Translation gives CASSLGTGEPEAFF.